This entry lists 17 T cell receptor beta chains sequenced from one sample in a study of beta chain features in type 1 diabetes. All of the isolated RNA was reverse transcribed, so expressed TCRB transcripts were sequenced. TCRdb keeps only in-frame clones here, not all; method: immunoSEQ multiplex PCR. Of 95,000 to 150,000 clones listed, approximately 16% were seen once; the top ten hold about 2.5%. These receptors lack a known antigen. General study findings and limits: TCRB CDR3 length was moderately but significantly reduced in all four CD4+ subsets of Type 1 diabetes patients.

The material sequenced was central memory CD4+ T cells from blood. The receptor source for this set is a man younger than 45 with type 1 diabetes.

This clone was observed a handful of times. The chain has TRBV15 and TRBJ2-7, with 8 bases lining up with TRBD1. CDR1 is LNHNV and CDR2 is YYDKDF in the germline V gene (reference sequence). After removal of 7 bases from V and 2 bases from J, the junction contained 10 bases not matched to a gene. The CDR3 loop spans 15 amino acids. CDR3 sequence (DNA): TGTGCCACCAAACCCGACAGGGGTCGCGCCTACGAGCAGTACTTC. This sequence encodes CATKPDRGRAYEQYF.

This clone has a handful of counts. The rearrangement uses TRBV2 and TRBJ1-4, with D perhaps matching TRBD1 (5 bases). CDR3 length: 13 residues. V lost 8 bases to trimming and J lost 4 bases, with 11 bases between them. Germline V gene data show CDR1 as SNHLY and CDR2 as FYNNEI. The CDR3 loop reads CASRSGFNEKLFF. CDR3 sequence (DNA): TGTGCCAGCCGGTCAGGGTTTAATGAAAAACTGTTTTTT.

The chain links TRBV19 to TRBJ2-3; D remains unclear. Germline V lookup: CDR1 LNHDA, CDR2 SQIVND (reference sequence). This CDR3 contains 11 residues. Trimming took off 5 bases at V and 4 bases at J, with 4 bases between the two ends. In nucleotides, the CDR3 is TGTGCCAGTAGTGAGGCAGATACGCAGTATTTT. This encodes CASSEADTQYF.

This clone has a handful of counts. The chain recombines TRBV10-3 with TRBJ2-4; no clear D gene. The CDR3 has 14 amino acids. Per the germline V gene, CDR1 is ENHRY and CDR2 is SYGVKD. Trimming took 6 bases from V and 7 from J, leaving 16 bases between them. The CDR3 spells CAISQENNRNIQYF. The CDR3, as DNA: TGTGCCATCAGCCAAGAAAATAACCGGAACATTCAGTACTTC.

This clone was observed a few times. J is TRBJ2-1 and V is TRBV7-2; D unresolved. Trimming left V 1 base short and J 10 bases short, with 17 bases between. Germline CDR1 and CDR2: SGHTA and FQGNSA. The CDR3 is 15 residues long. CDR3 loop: CASSLDLTRPGEQFF. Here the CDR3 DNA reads TGTGCCAGCAGCTTAGATTTGACTCGGCCCGGCGAGCAGTTCTTC.

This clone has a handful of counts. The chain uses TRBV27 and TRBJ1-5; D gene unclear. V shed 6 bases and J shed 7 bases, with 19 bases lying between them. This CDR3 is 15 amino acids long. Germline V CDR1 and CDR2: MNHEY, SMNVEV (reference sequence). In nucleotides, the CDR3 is TGTGCCAGCAGCCCCCTCACCTCTACCCGGCAGCCCCAGCATTTT. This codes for CASSPLTSTRQPQHF.

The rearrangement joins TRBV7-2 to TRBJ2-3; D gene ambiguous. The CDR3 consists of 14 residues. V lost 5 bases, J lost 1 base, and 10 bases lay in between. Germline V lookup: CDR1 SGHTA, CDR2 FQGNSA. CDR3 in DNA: TGTGCCAGCAGCCCTTCTTACCGCACAGATACGCAGTATTTT. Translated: CASSPSYRTDTQYF.

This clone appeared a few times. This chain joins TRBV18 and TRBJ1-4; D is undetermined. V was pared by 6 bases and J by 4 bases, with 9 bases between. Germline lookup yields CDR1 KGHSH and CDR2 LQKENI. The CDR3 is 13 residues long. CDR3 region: CASSPGLNEKLFF. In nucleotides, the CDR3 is TGTGCCAGCTCCCCCGGGCTTAATGAAAAACTGTTTTTT.

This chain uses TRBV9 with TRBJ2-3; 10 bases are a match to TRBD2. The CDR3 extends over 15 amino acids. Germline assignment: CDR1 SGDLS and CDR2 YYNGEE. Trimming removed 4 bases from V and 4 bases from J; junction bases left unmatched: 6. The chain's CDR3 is CASSPYGTSADTQYF. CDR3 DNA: TGTGCCAGCAGCCCATACGGGACTAGCGCAGATACGCAGTATTTT.

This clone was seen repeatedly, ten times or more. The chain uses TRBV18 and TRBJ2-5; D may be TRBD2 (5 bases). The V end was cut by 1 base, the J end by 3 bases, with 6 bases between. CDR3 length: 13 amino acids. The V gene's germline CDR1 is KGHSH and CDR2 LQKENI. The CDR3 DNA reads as TGTGCCAGCTCACCACTCGGGGAAGAGACCCAGTACTTC. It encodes CASSPLGEETQYF.

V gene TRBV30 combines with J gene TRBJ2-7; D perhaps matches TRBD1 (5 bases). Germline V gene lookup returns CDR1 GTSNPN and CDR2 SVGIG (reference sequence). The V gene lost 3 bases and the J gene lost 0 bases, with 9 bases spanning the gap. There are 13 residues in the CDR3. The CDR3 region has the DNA TGTGCCTGGAGGCAGACAGCCTCCTACGAGCAGTACTTC. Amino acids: CAWRQTASYEQYF.

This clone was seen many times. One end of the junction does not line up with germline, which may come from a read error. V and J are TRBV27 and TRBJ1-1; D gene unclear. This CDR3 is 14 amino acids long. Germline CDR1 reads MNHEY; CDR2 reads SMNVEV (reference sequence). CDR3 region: CATSLSMLNTEAFF. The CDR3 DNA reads TGTGCCACCAGTTTGAGTATGTTGAACACTGAAGCTTTCTTT.

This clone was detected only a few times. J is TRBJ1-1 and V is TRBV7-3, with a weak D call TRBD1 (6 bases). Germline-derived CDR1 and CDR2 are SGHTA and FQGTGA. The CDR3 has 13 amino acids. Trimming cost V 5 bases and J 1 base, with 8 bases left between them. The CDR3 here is CASSRTENTEAFF. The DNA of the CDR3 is TGTGCCAGCAGCCGGACAGAGAACACTGAAGCTTTCTTT.

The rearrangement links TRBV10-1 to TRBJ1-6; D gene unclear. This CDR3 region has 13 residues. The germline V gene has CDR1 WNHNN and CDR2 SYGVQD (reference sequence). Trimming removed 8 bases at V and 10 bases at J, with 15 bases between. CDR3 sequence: CASQPRLDSPLHF. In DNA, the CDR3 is TGCGCCAGCCAGCCTCGGCTAGACTCACCCCTCCACTTT.

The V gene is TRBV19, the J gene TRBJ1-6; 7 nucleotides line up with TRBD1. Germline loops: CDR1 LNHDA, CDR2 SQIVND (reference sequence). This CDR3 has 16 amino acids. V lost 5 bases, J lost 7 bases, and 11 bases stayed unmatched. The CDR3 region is CASSPSPTGWNSPLHF. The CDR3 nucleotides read TGTGCCAGTAGTCCCTCCCCGACAGGGTGGAATTCACCCCTCCACTTT.

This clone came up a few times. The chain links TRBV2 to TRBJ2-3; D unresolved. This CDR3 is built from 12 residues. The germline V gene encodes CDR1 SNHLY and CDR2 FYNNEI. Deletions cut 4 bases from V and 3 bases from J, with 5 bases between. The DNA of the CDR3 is TGTGCCAGCAGTGGGAGAACAGATACGCAGTATTTT. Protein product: CASSGRTDTQYF.

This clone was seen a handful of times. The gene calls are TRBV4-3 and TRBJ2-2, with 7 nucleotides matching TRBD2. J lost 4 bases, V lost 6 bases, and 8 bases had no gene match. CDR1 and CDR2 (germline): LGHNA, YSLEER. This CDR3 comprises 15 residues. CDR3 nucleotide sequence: TGCGCCAGCAGTAGGGAGGGGCTGGGCACCGGGGAGCTGTTTTTT. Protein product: CASSREGLGTGELFF.